The present entry profiles one T cell receptor beta chain with its context. What it binds is unknown. This sample is drawn from a study of CD8+CD57+ T cells in acquired aplastic anemia. Study as a whole: Mean yield of DNA from sorted CD4+ and CD8+ cells was roughly 3.1 ug. Healthy donor CD4+ cell samples had a mean of around 9.9 million reads.

TCR beta VDJ and CDR3 profiling used genomic DNA as template. From the reads, TCRdb called clonotypes with MiXCR, one entry per CDR3 protein. The sample lists 150,000 to 200,000 distinct CDR3 sequences, around 40% occurring once. Study outcomes and limitations: Researchers report that 25 to 30 CD8+ CDR3 sequences appeared in both patients and controls. Patient and control CD8+ Simpson's diversity was not significantly different.

The sample was sorted CD4+, CD8+, or CD8+CD57+ T cells (not recorded which) from PBMCs. This receptor was obtained from a human donor in good health.

CDR3 sequence reads: CASSLVAKTSGGSWNTEAFF. CDR3 nucleotide sequence: TGTGCCAGCAGCTTAGTGGCCAAGACTAGCGGGGGCTCCTGGAACACTGAAGCTTTCTTT. The genes are TRBV11-1 and TRBJ1-1, with a tentative D call TRBD1 (6 bases). Trimming shortened V by 1 base and J by 1 base, and 25 bases separated the two germline ends. The germline CDR1 and CDR2 sequences are SGHAT and FQDESV (reference sequence). This CDR3 contains 20 residues. The full variable domain, rest sourced from reference TRBV11-1 and TRBJ1-1, is EAEVAQSPRYKITEKSQAVAFWCDPISGHATLYWYRQILGQGPELLVQFQDESVVDDSQLPKDRFSAERLKGVDSTLKIQPAELGDSAMYLCASSLVAKTSGGSWNTEAFFGQGTRLTVV.